This T cell receptor beta chain was captured in a study of read filtering for tumor transcriptome and immune sequencing. Overall study: TCR-mapped reads were about 4.05 to 10.27 million with IR-seq versus roughly 80 to 1,300 with RNA-seq. The study, taken as a whole, reports: RNA-seq captured clonotypes less deeply and reliably than IR-seq.

Bone marrow was sampled from every patient at the time of active disease. Molecular barcoded adaptors covering alpha/delta and beta/gamma chains were used on 400 ng RNA. In TCRdb, the reads were re-called with MiXCR into one record per CDR3 protein. The repertoire includes about 57,000 distinct CDR3 sequences, around 13% of them detected once, and approximately 47% sits in the top ten. This clonotype was seen at least ten times. Its antigen remains unknown. The CDR3 spans 14 residues. From germline, CDR1 is LGHDT and CDR2 YNNKEL (reference sequence). Trimming cost V 2 bases and J 4 bases; bases outside gene matches: 4.

This rearrangement joins TRBV3-1 to TRBJ1-2; TRBD1 agrees at 7 bases. This receptor was identified in a donor over 35 with multiple myeloma. Sequenced material: a population of CD138-negative cells sorted from bone marrow. The CDR3 nucleotides are TGTGCCAGCAGCCAATACGGGGACAGCTATGGCTACACCTTC. Translated, it gives CASSQYGDSYGYTF.